These T cell receptor beta chains were read from a single sample in a study of Graves' ophthalmopathy and Graves' hyperthyroidism. TCRdb fed the multiplex PCR reads into MiXCR, producing one record per CDR3 protein. The sample has approximately 410,000 distinct CDR3 sequences; 15% are singletons. Sequences were obtained from peripheral blood. All receptors come from a woman under 30 with stable Graves' hyperthyroidism. Each CDR3 is given with its conserved first and last residue. D genes are given only for firm matches. Clone size, where shown, is once, few, many, or a class for clones that have expanded.

TRBJ2-7 many . TRBV6-2/TRBV6-3 CASSYPRTKDTYEQYF TGTGCCAGCAGTTACCCACGGACAAAGGATACCTACGAGCAGTACTTC
TRBJ2-3 . TRBD2 TRBV24-1 CATSDLAGGQADTQYF TGTGCCACCAGTGATTTAGCGGGGGGACAAGCAGATACGCAGTATTTT
TRBJ1-1 many TRBD1 TRBV27 CASSLDRENTEAFF TGTGCCAGCAGCTTGGACAGGGAGAACACTGAAGCTTTCTTT
TRBJ2-7 many . TRBV24-1 CATSDPFTGEQYF TGTGCCACCAGTGATCCCTTTACGGGGGAGCAGTACTTC
TRBJ1-2 many TRBD1 TRBV20-1 CSARVTGTGVTYGYTF TGCAGTGCTAGAGTCACCGGGACAGGGGTTACCTATGGCTACACCTTC
TRBJ2-7 many . TRBV6-2/TRBV6-3 CASSGAYEQYF TGTGCCAGCAGTGGGGCCTACGAGCAGTACTTC
TRBJ2-2 many . TRBV9 CASSVATTNTGELFF TGTGCCAGCAGCGTTGCTACTACGAACACCGGGGAGCTGTTTTTT
TRBJ1-5 many . TRBV6-2/TRBV6-3 CASSPLGLPKSNQPQHF TGTGCCAGCAGTCCCTTAGGGTTGCCAAAGAGCAATCAGCCCCAGCATTTT
TRBJ1-2 many TRBD1 TRBV7-2 CASSLEAGGAYGYTF TGTGCCAGCAGCCTAGAGGCAGGGGGCGCCTATGGCTACACCTTC
TRBJ1-2 many . TRBV13 CASSFPSRGYTF TGTGCCAGCAGCTTCCCATCCCGCGGCTACACCTTC
TRBJ1-1 few . TRBV7-3 CASSPTGNSRTEAFF TGTGCCAGCAGCCCGACAGGAAATTCTCGCACTGAAGCTTTCTTT
TRBJ1-1 few . TRBV5-5 CASSFTPTVNTEAFF TGTGCCAGCAGCTTCACCCCGACAGTGAACACTGAAGCTTTCTTT
TRBJ1-5 many . TRBV12-3/TRBV12-4 CASRPDSLNQPQHF TGTGCCAGCAGGCCGGACAGCCTCAATCAGCCCCAGCATTTT
TRBJ1-2 many TRBD1 TRBV7-9 CASSENRGSNYGYTF TGTGCCAGCAGCGAGAACAGGGGATCTAACTATGGCTACACCTTC
TRBJ2-5 many . TRBV18 CASSPRKGSGTQYF TGTGCCAGCTCACCACGGAAGGGATCGGGGACCCAGTACTTC
TRBJ2-7 . TRBD1 TRBV6-1 CASSERGQGVHEQYF TGTGCCAGCAGTGAAAGGGGACAGGGGGTCCACGAGCAGTACTTC
TRBJ1-1 many TRBD1 TRBV25-1 CASSVTGQTEAFF TGTGCCAGCAGTGTGACAGGGCAGACTGAAGCTTTCTTT
TRBJ2-7 few TRBD1 TRBV27 CASSYSGTGGTEQYF TGTGCCAGCAGCTATTCCGGGACAGGGGGGACCGAGCAGTACTTC
TRBJ2-7 once TRBD2 TRBV7-2 CASRAGTLADEQYF TGTGCCAGCAGAGCGGGGACCTTAGCGGATGAGCAGTACTTC
TRBJ1-1 many . TRBV6-1 CVSRRDHLNTEAFF TGTGTCAGCAGAAGGGACCACCTGAACACTGAAGCTTTCTTT
TRBJ1-5 many TRBD1 TRBV14 CASSQGTGGSQPQHF TGTGCCAGCAGCCAAGGGACAGGGGGGAGTCAGCCCCAGCATTTT
TRBJ1-1 many . TRBV20-1 CSARTDRNTEAFF TGCAGTGCTAGGACGGACAGGAACACTGAAGCTTTCTTT
TRBJ1-6 many . TRBV6-5 CASSYSTGFLNSPLHF TGTGCCAGCAGTTACTCTACAGGGTTTCTGAATTCACCCCTCCACTTT
TRBJ2-7 many TRBD1 TRBV12-3/TRBV12-4 CASSLGSTGANYEQYF TGTGCCAGCAGTTTAGGGTCGACAGGGGCCAACTACGAGCAGTACTTC
TRBJ1-1 . TRBD1 TRBV18 CASSSDRGLRTGEAFF TGTGCCAGCTCATCCGACAGGGGGTTGAGGACAGGTGAAGCTTTCTTT
TRBJ2-5 many . TRBV12-3/TRBV12-4 CASSPEFNVETQYF TGTGCCAGCAGTCCCGAATTCAATGTTGAGACCCAGTACTTC
TRBJ2-5 few . TRBV4-1 CASSQATSLSETQYF TGCGCCAGCAGCCAGGCCACTAGCCTGTCGGAGACCCAGTACTTC
TRBJ2-7 many . TRBV7-2 CASSRLGQGSSYEQYF TGTGCCAGCAGCCGACTGGGGCAGGGTTCATCCTACGAGCAGTACTTC
TRBJ2-5 few TRBD1 TRBV7-2 CASSPTLMRGTGPETQYF TGTGCCAGCAGCCCTACGCTAATGAGGGGGACAGGGCCGGAGACCCAGTACTTC
TRBJ1-2 many TRBD1 TRBV12-3/TRBV12-4 CASSLFQGQGARGYTF TGTGCCAGCAGTTTATTCCAGGGACAGGGGGCGCGTGGCTACACCTTC
TRBJ2-3 few TRBD2 TRBV20-1 CSAAWGGSDTQYF TGCAGTGCGGCGTGGGGGGGTAGTGATACGCAGTATTTT
TRBJ2-5 many . TRBV28 CASSTSRVEGETQYF TGTGCCAGCAGTACCTCCAGGGTGGAGGGGGAGACCCAGTACTTC
TRBJ2-7 . . TRBV2 CASSKKSYEQYF TGTGCCAGCAGTAAGAAGTCCTACGAGCAATACTTC
TRBJ2-7 . . TRBV5-1 CASSFDRSEQYF TGCGCCAGCAGCTTCGACAGAAGCGAGCAGTACTTC
TRBJ2-2 few . TRBV10-3 CAISESTGRTGELFF TGTGCCATCAGTGAGTCGACAGGAAGGACCGGGGAGCTGTTTTTT
TRBJ1-6 many . TRBV25-1 CASREGSYNSPLHF TGTGCCAGCAGGGAGGGCTCCTATAATTCACCCCTCCACTTT
TRBJ1-1 many TRBD1 TRBV12-3/TRBV12-4 CASRTTGSTEAFF TGTGCCAGCAGGACGACAGGGAGTACTGAAGCTTTCTTT
TRBJ1-1 many . TRBV7-2 CASSLKLGATEAFF TGTGCCAGCAGCTTAAAGTTGGGGGCCACTGAAGCTTTCTTT
TRBJ1-5 many TRBD1 TRBV6-1 CASAPDRGNQPQHF TGTGCCAGCGCCCCGGACAGGGGCAATCAGCCCCAGCATTTT
TRBJ2-2 many . TRBV2 CASSGRELFF TGTGCCAGCAGCGGAAGGGAGCTGTTTTTT
TRBJ1-1 many TRBD1 TRBV6-6 CASSYGPRTGHSRDTEAFF TGTGCCAGCAGTTATGGCCCTCGGACAGGACATAGTCGGGACACTGAAGCTTTCTTT
TRBJ1-5 many . TRBV6-1 CASSDFQPQHF TGTGCCAGCAGTGACTTTCAGCCCCAGCATTTT
TRBJ1-2 many . TRBV29-1 CSVEVGGYGYTF TGCAGCGTTGAAGTGGGGGGCTATGGCTACACCTTC